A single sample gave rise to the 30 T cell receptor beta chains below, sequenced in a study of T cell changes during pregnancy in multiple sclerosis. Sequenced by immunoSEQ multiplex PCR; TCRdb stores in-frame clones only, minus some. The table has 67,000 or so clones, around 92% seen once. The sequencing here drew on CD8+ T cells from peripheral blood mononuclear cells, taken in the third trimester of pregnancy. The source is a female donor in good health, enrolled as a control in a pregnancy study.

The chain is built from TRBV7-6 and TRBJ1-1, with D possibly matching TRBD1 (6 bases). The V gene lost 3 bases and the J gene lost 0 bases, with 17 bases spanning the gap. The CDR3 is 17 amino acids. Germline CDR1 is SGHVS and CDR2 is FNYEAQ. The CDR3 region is CASSLTGPLLMNTEAFF. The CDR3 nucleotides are TGTGCCAGCAGCTTGACAGGACCCTTACTTATGAACACTGAAGCTTTCTTT.

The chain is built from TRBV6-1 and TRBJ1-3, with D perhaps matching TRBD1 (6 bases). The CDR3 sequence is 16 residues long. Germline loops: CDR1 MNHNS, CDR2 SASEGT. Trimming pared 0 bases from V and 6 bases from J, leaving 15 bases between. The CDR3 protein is CASSEARGGAINTIYF. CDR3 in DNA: TGTGCCAGCAGTGAAGCGCGGGGGGGGGCAATAAACACCATATATTTT.

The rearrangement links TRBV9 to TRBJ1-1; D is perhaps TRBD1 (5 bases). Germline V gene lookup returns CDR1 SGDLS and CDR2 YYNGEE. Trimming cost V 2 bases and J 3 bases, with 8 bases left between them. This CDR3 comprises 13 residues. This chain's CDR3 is CASSVGGDTEAFF. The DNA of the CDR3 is TGTGCCAGCAGCGTTGGGGGGGACACTGAAGCTTTCTTT.

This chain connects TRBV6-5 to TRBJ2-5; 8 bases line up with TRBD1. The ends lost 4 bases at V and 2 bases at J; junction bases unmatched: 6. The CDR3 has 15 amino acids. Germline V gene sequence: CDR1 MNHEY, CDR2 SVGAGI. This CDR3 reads CASSSDRGWQETQYF. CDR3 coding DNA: TGTGCCAGCAGTTCCGACAGGGGTTGGCAAGAGACCCAGTACTTC.

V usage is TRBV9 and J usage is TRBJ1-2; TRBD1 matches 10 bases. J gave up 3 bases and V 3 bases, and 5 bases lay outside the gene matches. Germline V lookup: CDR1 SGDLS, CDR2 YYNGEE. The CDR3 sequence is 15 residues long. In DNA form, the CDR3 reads TGTGCCAGCAGCGGAACGGACAGGGGGTACTATGGCTACACCTTC. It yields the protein CASSGTDRGYYGYTF.

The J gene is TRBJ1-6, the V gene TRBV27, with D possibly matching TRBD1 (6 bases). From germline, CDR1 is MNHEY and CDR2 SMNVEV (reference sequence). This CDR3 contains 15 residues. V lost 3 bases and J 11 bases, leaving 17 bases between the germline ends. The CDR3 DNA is TGTGCCAGCAGTTTGGCCCAGGGGCTAATTACACCCCTCCACTTT. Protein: CASSLAQGLITPLHF.

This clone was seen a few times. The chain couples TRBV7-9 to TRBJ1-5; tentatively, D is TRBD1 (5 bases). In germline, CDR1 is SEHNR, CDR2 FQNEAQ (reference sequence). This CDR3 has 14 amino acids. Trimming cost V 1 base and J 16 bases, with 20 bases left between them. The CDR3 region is CASSLDLDSAARHF. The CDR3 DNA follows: TGTGCCAGCAGCTTAGACTTAGACAGCGCAGCCAGACATTTT.

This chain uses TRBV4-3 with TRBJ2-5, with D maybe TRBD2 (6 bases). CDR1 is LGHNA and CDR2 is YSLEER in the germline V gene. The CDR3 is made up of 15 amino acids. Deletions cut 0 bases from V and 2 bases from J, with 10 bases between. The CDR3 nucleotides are TGCGCCAGCAGCCAAGATCGCGGGGAGCAAGAGACCCAGTACTTC. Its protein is CASSQDRGEQETQYF.

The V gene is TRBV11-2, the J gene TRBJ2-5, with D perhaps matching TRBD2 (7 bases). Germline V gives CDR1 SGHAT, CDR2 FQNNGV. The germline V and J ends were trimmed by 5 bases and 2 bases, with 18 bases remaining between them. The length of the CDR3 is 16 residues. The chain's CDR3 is CASSPARGAIQETQYF. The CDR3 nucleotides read TGTGCCAGCAGCCCTGCTCGGGGGGCCATACAAGAGACCCAGTACTTC.

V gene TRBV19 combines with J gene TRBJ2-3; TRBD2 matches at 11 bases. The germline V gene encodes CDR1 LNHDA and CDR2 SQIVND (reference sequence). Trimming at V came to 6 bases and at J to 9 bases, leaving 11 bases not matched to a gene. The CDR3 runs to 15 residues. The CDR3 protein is CASRRVAGGPETQYF. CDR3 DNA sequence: TGTGCCAGTAGGCGGGTAGCGGGGGGGCCGGAGACGCAGTATTTT.

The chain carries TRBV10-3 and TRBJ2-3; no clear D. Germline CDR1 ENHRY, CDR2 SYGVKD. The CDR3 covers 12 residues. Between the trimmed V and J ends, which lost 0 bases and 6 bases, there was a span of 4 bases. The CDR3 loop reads CAISESPDTQYF. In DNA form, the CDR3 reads TGTGCCATCAGTGAGTCCCCGGATACGCAGTATTTT.

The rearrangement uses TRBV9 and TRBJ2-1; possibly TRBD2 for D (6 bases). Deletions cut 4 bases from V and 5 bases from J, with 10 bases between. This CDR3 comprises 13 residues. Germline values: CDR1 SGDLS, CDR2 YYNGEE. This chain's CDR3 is CASSSSGDNEQFF. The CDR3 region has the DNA TGTGCCAGCAGCTCTTCGGGGGACAATGAGCAGTTCTTC.

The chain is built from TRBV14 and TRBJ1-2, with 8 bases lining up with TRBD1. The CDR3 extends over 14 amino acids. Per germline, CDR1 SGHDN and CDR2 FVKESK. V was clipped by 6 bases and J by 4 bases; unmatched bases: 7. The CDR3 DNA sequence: TGTGCCAGCAGACGGACAGGGCCAACCTATGGCTACACCTTC. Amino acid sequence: CASRRTGPTYGYTF.

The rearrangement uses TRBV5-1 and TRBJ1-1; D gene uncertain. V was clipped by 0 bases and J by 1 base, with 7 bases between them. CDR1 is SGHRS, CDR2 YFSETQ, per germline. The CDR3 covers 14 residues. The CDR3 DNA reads TGCGCCAGCAGCTTGGTTCCAGAGAACACTGAAGCTTTCTTT. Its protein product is CASSLVPENTEAFF.

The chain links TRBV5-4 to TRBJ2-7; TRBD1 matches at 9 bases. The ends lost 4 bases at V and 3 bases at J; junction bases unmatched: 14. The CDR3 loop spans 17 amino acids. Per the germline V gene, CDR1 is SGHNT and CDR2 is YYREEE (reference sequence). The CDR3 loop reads CASSGRQGEFPYYEQYF. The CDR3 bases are TGTGCCAGCAGCGGGAGACAGGGGGAATTTCCGTACTACGAGCAGTACTTC.

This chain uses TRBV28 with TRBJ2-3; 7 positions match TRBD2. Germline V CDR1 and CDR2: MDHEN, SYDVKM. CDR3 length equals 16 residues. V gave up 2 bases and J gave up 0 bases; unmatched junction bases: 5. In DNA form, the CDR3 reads TGTGCCAGCAGTTTAGCTAGCGGCTATAGCACAGATACGCAGTATTTT. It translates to CASSLASGYSTDTQYF.

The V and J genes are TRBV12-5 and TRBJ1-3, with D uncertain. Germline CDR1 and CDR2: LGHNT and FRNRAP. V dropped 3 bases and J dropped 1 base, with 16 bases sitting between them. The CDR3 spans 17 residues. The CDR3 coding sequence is TGTGCTAGTGGTTTTGCGAAGCAAAGGAGTTCTGGAAACACCATATATTTT. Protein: CASGFAKQRSSGNTIYF.

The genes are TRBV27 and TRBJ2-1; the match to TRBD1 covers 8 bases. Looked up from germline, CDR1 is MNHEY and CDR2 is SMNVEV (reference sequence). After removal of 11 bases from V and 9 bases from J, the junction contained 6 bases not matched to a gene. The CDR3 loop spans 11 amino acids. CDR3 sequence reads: CAVRGRGEQFF. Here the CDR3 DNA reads TGTGCCGTCAGGGGGCGTGGTGAGCAGTTCTTC.

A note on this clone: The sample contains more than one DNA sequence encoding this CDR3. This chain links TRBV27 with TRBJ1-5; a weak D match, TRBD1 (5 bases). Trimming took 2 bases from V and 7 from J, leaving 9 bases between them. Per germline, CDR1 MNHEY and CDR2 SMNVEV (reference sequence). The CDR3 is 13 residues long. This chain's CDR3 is CASSLRGGQPQHF. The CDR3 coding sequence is TGTGCCAGCAGTTTAAGGGGCGGCCAGCCCCAGCATTTT.

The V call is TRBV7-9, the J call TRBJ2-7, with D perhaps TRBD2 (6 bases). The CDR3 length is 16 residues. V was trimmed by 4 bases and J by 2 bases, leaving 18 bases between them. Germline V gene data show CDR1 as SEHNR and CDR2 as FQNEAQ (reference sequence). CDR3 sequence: CASSSTVGGAAYEQYF. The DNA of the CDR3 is TGTGCCAGCAGCTCAACGGTCGGGGGAGCCGCCTACGAGCAGTACTTC.

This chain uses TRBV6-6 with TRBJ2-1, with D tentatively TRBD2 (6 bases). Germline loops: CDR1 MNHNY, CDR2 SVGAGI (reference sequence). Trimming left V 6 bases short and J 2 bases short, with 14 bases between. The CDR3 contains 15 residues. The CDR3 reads CASSPEEGTYNEQFF. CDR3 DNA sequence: TGTGCCAGCAGCCCCGAGGAGGGCACCTACAATGAGCAGTTCTTC.

CDR3 in amino acids: CASSDRPGAQPQHF. The CDR3 coding sequence is TGTGCCAGCAGTGACCGGCCTGGGGCTCAGCCCCAGCATTTT. The chain recombines TRBV6-4 with TRBJ1-5, with a possible D match to TRBD1 (5 bases). Germline V gene data show CDR1 as MRHNA and CDR2 as SNTAGT. With 2 bases removed from V and 6 bases from J, the gap between germline ends came to 11 bases. The CDR3 runs 14 residues.

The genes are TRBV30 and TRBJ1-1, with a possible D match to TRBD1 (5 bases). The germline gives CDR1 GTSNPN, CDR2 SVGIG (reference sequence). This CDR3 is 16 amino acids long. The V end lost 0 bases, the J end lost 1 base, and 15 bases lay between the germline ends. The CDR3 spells CAWSVLTAPRNTEAFF. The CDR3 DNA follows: TGTGCCTGGAGTGTACTGACAGCCCCTCGGAACACTGAAGCTTTCTTT.

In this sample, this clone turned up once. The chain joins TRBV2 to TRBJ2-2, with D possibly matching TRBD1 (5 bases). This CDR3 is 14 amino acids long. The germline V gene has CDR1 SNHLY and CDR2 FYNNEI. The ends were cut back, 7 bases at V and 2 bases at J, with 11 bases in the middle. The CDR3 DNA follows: TGTGCCAGCACAAGGGGATCAAACACCGGGGAGCTGTTTTTT. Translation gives CASTRGSNTGELFF.

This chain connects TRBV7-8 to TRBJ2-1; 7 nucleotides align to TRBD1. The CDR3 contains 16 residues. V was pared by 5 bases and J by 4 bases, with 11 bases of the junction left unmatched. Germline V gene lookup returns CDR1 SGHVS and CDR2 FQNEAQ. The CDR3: CASSEIGTDNYNEQFF. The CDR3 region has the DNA TGTGCCAGCAGCGAAATAGGGACAGATAATTACAATGAGCAGTTCTTC.

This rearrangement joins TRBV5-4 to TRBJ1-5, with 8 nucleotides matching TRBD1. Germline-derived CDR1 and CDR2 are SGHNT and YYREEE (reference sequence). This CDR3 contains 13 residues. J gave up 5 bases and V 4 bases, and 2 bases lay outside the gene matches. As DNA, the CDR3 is TGTGCCAGCAGCCCGGACAGGGATCAGCCCCAGCATTTT. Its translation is CASSPDRDQPQHF.

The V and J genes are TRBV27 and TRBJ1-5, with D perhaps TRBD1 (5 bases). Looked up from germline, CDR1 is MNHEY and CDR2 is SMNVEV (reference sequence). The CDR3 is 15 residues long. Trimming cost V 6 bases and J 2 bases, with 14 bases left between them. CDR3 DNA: TGTGCCAGCAGGGCTAGGGGACTAGGCAATCAGCCCCAGCATTTT. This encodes CASRARGLGNQPQHF.

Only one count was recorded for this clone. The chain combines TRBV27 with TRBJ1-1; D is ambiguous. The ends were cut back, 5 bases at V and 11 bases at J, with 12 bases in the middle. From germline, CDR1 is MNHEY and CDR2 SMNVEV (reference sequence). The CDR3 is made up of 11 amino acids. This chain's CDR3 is CASSAGGEAFF. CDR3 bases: TGTGCCAGCAGTGCTGGTGGGGAGGCTTTCTTT.

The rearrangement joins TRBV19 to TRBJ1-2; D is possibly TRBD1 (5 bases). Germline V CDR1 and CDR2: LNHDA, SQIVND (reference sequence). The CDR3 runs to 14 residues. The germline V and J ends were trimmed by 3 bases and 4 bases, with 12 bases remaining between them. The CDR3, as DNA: TGTGCCAGTAGTATGGGGCTTCTTCCCTATGGCTACACCTTC. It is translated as CASSMGLLPYGYTF. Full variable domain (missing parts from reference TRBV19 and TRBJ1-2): DGGITQSPKYLFRKEGQNVTLSCEQNLNHDAMYWYRQDPGQGLRLIYYSQIVNDFQKGDIAEGYSVSREKKESFPLTVTSAQKNPTAFYLCASSMGLLPYGYTFGSGTRLTVV.

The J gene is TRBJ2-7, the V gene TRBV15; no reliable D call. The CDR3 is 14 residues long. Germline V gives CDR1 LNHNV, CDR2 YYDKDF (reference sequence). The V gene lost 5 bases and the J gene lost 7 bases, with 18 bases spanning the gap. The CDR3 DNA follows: TGTGCCACCAGCGGCGGCACTAATTTAGAAGAGCAGTACTTC. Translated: CATSGGTNLEEQYF.